This T cell receptor (beta chain) was retrieved from a study of blood T cell repertoires in COVID-19. Study in general: Samples representing acute and convalescent COVID-19 were sourced from the United States, Italy and Spain. Sample material is recorded as cDNA or gDNA derived from T cells, B-cell-depleted T cells, or PBMCs.

The V gene's germline CDR1 is SEHNR and CDR2 FQNEAQ (reference sequence). This CDR3 is built from 16 residues. V lost 1 base and J lost 8; bases outside the gene matches: 8. Under the authors' procedure: Estimation of nucleated cell counts relied on the amplification of reference gene primers. Sequencing used immunoSEQ multiplex PCR; TCRdb keeps in-frame clones, though not all of them. V, J and clone size are those of that table, while D and trimming were read from the DNA. The top ten hold roughly 1.6% of the sample, which has hundreds of thousands of clones, over 70% seen once. The origin of this receptor is a woman in her thirties or forties who had recovered from COVID-19. The chain employs TRBV7-9 and TRBJ2-1; 10 bases agree with TRBD2. What was sequenced was peripheral blood. The CDR3 is CASSLVASGGAHEQFF. CDR3 DNA: TGTGCCAGCAGCTTAGTTGCTAGCGGGGGAGCGCATGAGCAGTTCTTC.